Listed below are T cell receptor beta chains from one sample, sequenced in a study of T cells after yellow fever vaccination. One entry per CDR3 protein results from TCRdb running MiXCR on the 5' RACE reads. The repertoire holds 250,000 to 400,000 distinct CDR3 sequences, with about 4.5% as singletons. The source material was PBMCs, sampled 15 days after the yellow fever booster vaccination. These receptors all come from a man aged 18 to 35 who received the YFV17D yellow fever vaccine. CDR3s include the opening cysteine and the closing phenylalanine or tryptophan. D genes are given only for firm matches. Clone size is not always given. Where it is, it says once, few, many or a class for expanded clones.

clone_size d_call j_call v_call cdr3_aa cdr3_nt
NA NA TRBJ1-2 TRBV12-5 CASGLAHGTVYGYTF TGTGCTAGTGGTTTGGCACACGGGACGGTCTATGGCTACACCTTC
many NA TRBJ2-1 TRBV11-2 CASSRTYNEQFF TGTGCCAGCAGCCGGACTTACAATGAGCAGTTCTTC
few NA TRBJ1-2 TRBV12-3/TRBV12-4 CASSSNWYGYTF TGTGCCAGCAGTTCAAATTGGTATGGCTACACCTTC
NA TRBD2 TRBJ2-1 TRBV6-5 CASSYPSGGGYEQFF TGTGCCAGCAGTTACCCTAGCGGGGGGGGGTATGAGCAGTTCTTC
NA TRBD1 TRBJ1-6 TRBV4-3 CASSQDHVRGRADNSPLHF TGCGCCAGCAGCCAAGATCACGTCAGGGGGAGGGCTGATAATTCACCCCTCCACTTT
NA NA TRBJ1-1 TRBV6-5 CASSYPIEGKGTEAFF TGTGCCAGCAGTTACCCAATTGAGGGGAAGGGGACTGAAGCTTTCTTT
many NA TRBJ2-2 TRBV20-1 CSARVFGVYTGELFF TGCAGTGCTAGAGTTTTCGGGGTCTACACCGGGGAGCTGTTTTTT
NA NA TRBJ2-2 TRBV7-2 CASTRGRGANTGELFF TGTGCCAGCACCCGTGGGCGGGGAGCGAACACCGGGGAGCTGTTTTTT
few TRBD2 TRBJ2-2 TRBV7-3 CASSPSGVGGELFF TGTGCCAGCAGCCCGAGCGGGGTGGGCGGGGAGCTGTTTTTT
many TRBD1 TRBJ1-2 TRBV25-1 CASSEPGQGIYGYTF TGTGCCAGCAGTGAACCGGGACAGGGGATTTATGGCTACACCTTC
few TRBD1 TRBJ1-6 TRBV30 CAWSVGTGNSPLHF TGTGCCTGGAGTGTGGGGACAGGAAATTCACCCCTCCACTTT
few NA TRBJ1-6 TRBV6-5 CASSYSTGVSGNSPLHF TGTGCCAGCAGTTACTCGACCGGGGTCAGTGGTAATTCACCCCTCCACTTT
few NA TRBJ1-3 TRBV6-6 CASDRRGSSGNTIYF TGTGCCAGCGACAGGCGGGGGAGCTCTGGAAACACCATATATTTT
few NA TRBJ1-2 TRBV6-1 CASSERGSRQIAYGYTF TGTGCCAGCAGTGAAAGGGGATCCAGACAGATAGCCTATGGCTACACCTTC
few TRBD1 TRBJ2-2 TRBV27 CASSGVRGQDTGELFF TGTGCCAGCAGTGGGGTGAGGGGGCAGGACACCGGGGAGCTGTTTTTT
many NA TRBJ1-2 TRBV27 CASSTRRTANYGYTF TGTGCCAGCAGTACCCGGCGGACAGCTAACTATGGCTACACCTTC
many NA TRBJ1-2 TRBV5-1 CASSLSGSNNGYTF TGCGCCAGCAGCTTGTCGGGAAGCAATAATGGCTACACCTTC
few NA TRBJ1-5 TRBV27 CASSWSFNQPQHF TGTGCCAGCAGTTGGAGTTTTAATCAGCCCCAGCATTTT
NA NA TRBJ1-5 TRBV7-2 CASSLQDRNQPQHF TGTGCCAGCAGCCTACAGGATCGCAATCAGCCCCAGCATTTT
many NA TRBJ2-1 TRBV5-6 CASSFDRFYLNEQFF TGTGCCAGCAGCTTTGACAGATTCTACCTCAATGAGCAGTTCTTC
NA NA TRBJ2-3 TRBV5-6 CASSLVSLKATDTQYF TGTGCCAGCAGCTTGGTGAGCCTCAAAGCCACAGATACGCAGTATTTT
NA NA TRBJ2-1 TRBV3-1 CASSLPDSYNEQFF TGTGCCAGCAGCCTCCCCGATAGTTACAATGAGCAGTTCTTC
many TRBD2 TRBJ2-1 TRBV7-6 CASSLGSGGIYNEQFF TGTGCCAGCAGCTTAGGTAGCGGGGGGATCTACAATGAGCAGTTCTTC
NA NA TRBJ2-2 TRBV28 CASSHRAATGELFF TGTGCCAGCAGTCATAGGGCTGCCACCGGGGAGCTGTTTTTT
NA TRBD2 TRBJ2-5 TRBV5-1 CASRRTSGGSETQYF TGCGCCAGCAGACGGACTAGCGGGGGATCGGAGACCCAGTACTTC
few NA TRBJ1-2 TRBV5-1 CASSPAGGHYGYTF TGCGCCAGCAGCCCAGCCGGGGGACACTATGGCTACACCTTC
many NA TRBJ1-2 TRBV4-1 CASSQEESNYGYTF TGCGCCAGCAGCCAAGAAGAGTCTAACTATGGCTACACCTTC
few NA TRBJ2-3 TRBV15 CATSVGTDGTDTQYF TGTGCCACCAGCGTAGGGACCGACGGCACAGATACGCAGTATTTT
few NA TRBJ2-2 TRBV7-2 CASSLISGSNTGELFF TGTGCCAGCAGCTTAATTTCTGGGTCGAACACCGGGGAGCTGTTTTTT
few NA TRBJ1-2 TRBV12-3/TRBV12-4 CASKRGSGGYTF TGTGCCAGCAAAAGGGGGTCGGGTGGCTACACCTTC
NA NA TRBJ1-5 TRBV4-3 CASSQDRGGEPQHF TGCGCCAGCAGCCAAGATCGCGGAGGGGAGCCCCAGCATTTT
NA NA TRBJ2-5 TRBV7-3 CASSLSGGTRETQYF TGTGCCAGCAGCTTAAGTGGGGGGACACGAGAGACCCAGTACTTC
few TRBD1 TRBJ1-2 TRBV20-1 CSAIEGQVLLYGYTF TGCAGTGCCATAGAGGGACAGGTACTTCTCTATGGCTACACCTTC
few TRBD1 TRBJ2-1 TRBV4-2 CASSRFRGRSGQGYNEQFF TGTGCCAGCAGCCGCTTCAGGGGGCGATCGGGACAGGGGTACAACGAGCAGTTCTTC
NA TRBD1 TRBJ1-2 TRBV30 CAWISGTGTYGYTF TGTGCCTGGATTTCCGGGACAGGGACTTATGGCTACACCTTC
many NA TRBJ2-4 TRBV2 CASSETPDSLIQYF TGTGCCAGCAGTGAAACCCCCGACAGTCTAATTCAGTACTTC
NA NA TRBJ2-1 TRBV5-4 CASSFVGGLNEQFF TGTGCCAGCAGCTTTGTTGGGGGCCTCAATGAGCAGTTCTTC
many NA TRBJ2-3 TRBV4-3 CASSQDPPVGADTQYF TGCGCCAGCAGCCAAGACCCCCCCGTGGGGGCAGATACGCAGTATTTT
many TRBD1 TRBJ2-7 TRBV4-2 CASSQDWPGGYEQYF TGTGCCAGCAGCCAAGACTGGCCAGGGGGCTACGAGCAGTACTTC
many TRBD1 TRBJ1-2 TRBV5-6 CASSAGQGRGYTF TGTGCCAGCAGCGCCGGACAGGGTCGAGGCTACACCTTC
many NA TRBJ2-1 TRBV20-1 CSARGGNEQFF TGCAGTGCTAGAGGGGGCAATGAGCAGTTCTTC
many NA TRBJ2-2 TRBV6-5 CASSYSKTGELFF TGTGCCAGCAGTTACTCGAAGACCGGGGAGCTGTTTTTT
many NA TRBJ1-5 TRBV5-1 CASSLRGEPNQPQHF TGCGCCAGCAGCTTACGTGGCGAACCCAATCAGCCCCAGCATTTT
many NA TRBJ1-1 TRBV6-5 CASGGGMNTEAFF TGTGCCAGCGGGGGGGGAATGAACACTGAAGCTTTCTTT
many NA TRBJ1-1 TRBV10-3 CAISERQGNTEAFF TGTGCCATCAGTGAGCGTCAGGGGAACACTGAAGCTTTCTTT
few NA TRBJ2-5 TRBV27 CASSSWGEETQYF TGTGCCAGCAGTTCTTGGGGAGAAGAGACCCAGTACTTC
NA NA TRBJ2-3 TRBV6-1 CANQGGKDTQYF TGTGCCAACCAGGGGGGTAAAGATACGCAGTATTTT
few TRBD1 TRBJ1-1 TRBV4-1 CASSQAGTGMNTEAFF TGCGCCAGCAGCCAGGCCGGGACAGGGATGAACACTGAAGCTTTCTTT
many TRBD1 TRBJ2-2 TRBV10-3 CAIFGGTGIAGELFF TGTGCCATCTTCGGAGGGACAGGGATCGCCGGGGAGCTGTTTTTT
many NA TRBJ1-1 TRBV4-1 CASSQERMNTEAFF TGCGCCAGCAGCCAAGAAAGGATGAACACTGAAGCTTTCTTT
NA NA TRBJ1-2 TRBV5-1 CASSLAEGDYGYTF TGCGCCAGCAGCTTGGCCGAAGGGGACTATGGCTACACCTTC
many NA TRBJ2-7 TRBV7-9 CASSQDSRGEQYF TGTGCCAGCAGTCAGGACTCCCGTGGGGAGCAGTACTTC
NA NA TRBJ1-2 TRBV25-1 CASSRGAWGYTF TGTGCCAGCAGTCGGGGGGCCTGGGGCTACACCTTC
NA NA TRBJ2-5 TRBV3-1 CASSQFWGREETQYF TGTGCCAGCAGCCAATTCTGGGGCAGGGAAGAGACCCAGTACTTC
few TRBD1 TRBJ1-1 TRBV5-1 CASSLGQGGRVNTEAFF TGCGCCAGCAGCTTGGGGCAGGGGGGCAGGGTGAACACTGAAGCTTTCTTT
many NA TRBJ1-1 TRBV7-2 CASRQGVANTEAFF TGTGCCAGCAGACAAGGGGTGGCGAACACTGAAGCTTTCTTT
many TRBD1 TRBJ2-4 TRBV5-1 CASSFGQGASKNIQYF TGCGCCAGCAGCTTCGGACAGGGGGCTTCCAAAAACATTCAGTACTTC
NA NA TRBJ1-2 TRBV7-2 CASSLAPSGYTF TGTGCCAGCAGCTTAGCGCCCAGTGGCTACACCTTC
many NA TRBJ1-3 TRBV6-6 CASRSVGATTGNTIYF TGTGCCAGCAGGTCGGTAGGGGCCACTACTGGAAACACCATATATTTT